This T cell receptor (beta chain) was recorded in a study of cytomegalovirus exposure and HLA in healthy donors. Study-wide findings and caveats: According to a later analysis, TCR clusters from the first cohort tended to co-occur in the 120 or so validation repertoires.

Turning to this clone: Its specificity is unknown.

V gave up 4 bases and J gave up 4 bases, with 14 bases separating them. The CDR3 totals 14 residues. Germline loops: CDR1 MNHNS, CDR2 SASEGT. Profiling relied on immunoSEQ multiplex PCR, and the TCRdb table lists in-frame clones only, not all of them. The sample lists 130,000 or so clones, roughly 89% seen once, with 3% to 3.5% in the top ten. The source material was PBMCs. The receptor comes from a man younger than 40 in good health and CMV-seronegative. V and J are TRBV6-1 and TRBJ2-7, with unresolved D. The DNA of the CDR3 is TGTGCCAGCAGTGTCACATCCCCCTCTTACGAGCAGTACTTC. Translating it yields CASSVTSPSYEQYF.